Listed below are T cell receptor beta chains from one sample, sequenced in a study of blood T cell repertoires in COVID-19. Some clones are missing from TCRdb's copy, which holds only in-frame ones; the method was immunoSEQ multiplex PCR. The data contain about 71,000 clones, roughly 86% of them seen just once; the ten biggest clones take up roughly 6.9%. Sequences were obtained from peripheral blood. The receptors were gathered from a man aged 50 to 59 with active COVID-19. Each CDR3 is given with its conserved first and last residue. A D gene is named only where the DNA matches it firmly. Expanded clones are given a class, and other clones once, few, many or no size at all.

v_call: TRBV2
d_call: NA
clone_size: few
j_call: TRBJ1-5
cdr3_nt: TGTGCCAGCAACCCGACAGGTCTTGCCAATCAGCCCCAGCATTTT
cdr3_aa: CASNPTGLANQPQHF

v_call: TRBV7-6
d_call: NA
clone_size: NA
j_call: TRBJ1-4
cdr3_nt: TGTGCCAGCAGCTTAGCCTCCGGGATTAATGAAAAACTGTTTTTT
cdr3_aa: CASSLASGINEKLFF

v_call: TRBV27
d_call: NA
clone_size: NA
j_call: TRBJ1-6
cdr3_nt: TGTGCCAGCAGTTTATATGGGAGGATGGTCCAATCACCCCTCCACTTT
cdr3_aa: CASSLYGRMVQSPLHF

v_call: TRBV7-9
d_call: TRBD2
clone_size: NA
j_call: TRBJ2-3
cdr3_nt: TGTGCCAGCAGCTTGACTAGCGGGAGTGCAGATACGCAGTATTTT
cdr3_aa: CASSLTSGSADTQYF

v_call: TRBV11-2
d_call: NA
clone_size: NA
j_call: TRBJ2-1
cdr3_nt: TGTGCCAGCAGCTACCGGGACTCGACGGTCAATGAGCAGTTCTTC
cdr3_aa: CASSYRDSTVNEQFF

v_call: TRBV27
d_call: TRBD2
clone_size: NA
j_call: TRBJ2-4
cdr3_nt: TGTGCCAGCAGTTTGGCTAGCGGTCAAAACATTCAGTACTTC
cdr3_aa: CASSLASGQNIQYF

v_call: TRBV11-2
d_call: NA
clone_size: NA
j_call: TRBJ2-1
cdr3_nt: TGTGCCAGCAGCTTAGTGATGAGCTCCTACAATGAGCAGTTCTTC
cdr3_aa: CASSLVMSSYNEQFF

v_call: TRBV2
d_call: TRBD1
clone_size: NA
j_call: TRBJ1-6
cdr3_nt: TGTGCCAGCAGTAGCCCTGCAGGGGGGATACCACCCCTCCACTTT
cdr3_aa: CASSSPAGGIPPLHF

v_call: TRBV9
d_call: TRBD1
clone_size: NA
j_call: TRBJ2-2
cdr3_nt: TGTGCCAGCAGCACTCTCCCGGGACAGGCCACCGGGGAGCTGTTTTTT
cdr3_aa: CASSTLPGQATGELFF

v_call: TRBV27
d_call: NA
clone_size: NA
j_call: TRBJ2-2
cdr3_nt: TGTGCCAGCAGTGAGGGGGCCGGGGAGCTGTTTTTT
cdr3_aa: CASSEGAGELFF

v_call: TRBV3-1/TRBV3-2
d_call: NA
clone_size: NA
j_call: TRBJ1-4
cdr3_nt: TGTGCCAGCAGCCAGCGGAAGGCTAATGAAAAACTGTTTTTT
cdr3_aa: CASSQRKANEKLFF

v_call: TRBV4-1
d_call: TRBD1
clone_size: NA
j_call: TRBJ1-3
cdr3_nt: TGCGCCAGCAGCCAAGGCGGACAGGGAATGGGAAACACCATATATTTT
cdr3_aa: CASSQGGQGMGNTIYF

v_call: TRBV3-1/TRBV3-2
d_call: NA
clone_size: NA
j_call: TRBJ2-5
cdr3_nt: TGTGCCAGCAGCCAAGACGAAGAGACCCAGTACTTC
cdr3_aa: CASSQDEETQYF

v_call: TRBV19
d_call: NA
clone_size: NA
j_call: TRBJ1-4
cdr3_nt: TGTGCCAGTAGTAGATCAGGTGTTCCTAATGAAAAACTGTTTTTT
cdr3_aa: CASSRSGVPNEKLFF

v_call: TRBV18
d_call: TRBD2
clone_size: NA
j_call: TRBJ2-5
cdr3_nt: TGTGCCAGCTCGCTGGGACTAGCGGGAAGAGAGACCCAGTACTTC
cdr3_aa: CASSLGLAGRETQYF

v_call: TRBV3-1/TRBV3-2
d_call: TRBD1
clone_size: NA
j_call: TRBJ1-1
cdr3_nt: TGTGCCAGCAGCCAAGACCAGGGGGGCAGGAAAGCTTTCTTT
cdr3_aa: CASSQDQGGRKAFF

v_call: TRBV11-3
d_call: TRBD2
clone_size: NA
j_call: TRBJ2-5
cdr3_nt: TGTGCCAGCAGCTTAGATTTATCACTAGCGGGTCTCCAAGAGACCCAGTACTTC
cdr3_aa: CASSLDLSLAGLQETQYF

v_call: TRBV9
d_call: NA
clone_size: NA
j_call: TRBJ2-7
cdr3_nt: TGTGCCAGCAGCCCGAGTTCGACCTACGAGCAGTACTTC
cdr3_aa: CASSPSSTYEQYF

v_call: TRBV5-6
d_call: TRBD1
clone_size: NA
j_call: TRBJ2-5
cdr3_nt: TGTGCCAGCAGCCGAAGGACAGGGGTACTAGAGACCCAGTACTTC
cdr3_aa: CASSRRTGVLETQYF

v_call: TRBV5-1
d_call: NA
clone_size: NA
j_call: TRBJ1-2
cdr3_nt: TGCGCCAGCAGCGAAGCCGGGGACTATGGCTACACCTTC
cdr3_aa: CASSEAGDYGYTF

v_call: TRBV5-5
d_call: TRBD1
clone_size: NA
j_call: TRBJ1-5
cdr3_nt: TGTGCCAGCAGCTTGGCCGGGACAGTTAATCAGCCCCAGCATTTT
cdr3_aa: CASSLAGTVNQPQHF

v_call: TRBV5-4
d_call: NA
clone_size: NA
j_call: TRBJ1-2
cdr3_nt: TGTGCCAGCAGCGGAGCCTCTGGCTATGGCTACACCTTC
cdr3_aa: CASSGASGYGYTF

v_call: TRBV19
d_call: NA
clone_size: NA
j_call: TRBJ1-1
cdr3_nt: TGTGCCAGTAGTATTATAGGAGGAGGGGCGAACACTGAAGCTTTCTTT
cdr3_aa: CASSIIGGGANTEAFF

v_call: TRBV9
d_call: NA
clone_size: NA
j_call: TRBJ1-5
cdr3_nt: TGTGCCAGCAGCCTAGAAGGGCAGGGTCAGCCCCAGCATTTT
cdr3_aa: CASSLEGQGQPQHF

v_call: TRBV3-1/TRBV3-2
d_call: TRBD2
clone_size: NA
j_call: TRBJ2-1
cdr3_nt: TGTGCCAGCAGCCAATACGGTGGGACTAGCGGGAGGAATGAGCAGTTCTTC
cdr3_aa: CASSQYGGTSGRNEQFF

v_call: TRBV27
d_call: NA
clone_size: NA
j_call: TRBJ2-7
cdr3_nt: TGTGCCAGCAGGGTCCAGGTCCTTTCCTCCTACGAGCAGTACTTC
cdr3_aa: CASRVQVLSSYEQYF

v_call: TRBV14
d_call: TRBD2
clone_size: NA
j_call: TRBJ2-5
cdr3_nt: TGTGCCAGCAGCCAAGGACTAGCGGGAGGGGAGACCCAGTACTTC
cdr3_aa: CASSQGLAGGETQYF

v_call: TRBV6-5
d_call: TRBD1
clone_size: NA
j_call: TRBJ1-5
cdr3_nt: TGTGCCAGCAGTCCGGACAGGGGAAGACAGCCCCAGCATTTT
cdr3_aa: CASSPDRGRQPQHF

v_call: TRBV25-1
d_call: TRBD1
clone_size: NA
j_call: TRBJ1-6
cdr3_nt: TGTGCCAGCAGTGAAGACAGGGGATCCTATAATTCACCCCTCCACTTT
cdr3_aa: CASSEDRGSYNSPLHF

v_call: TRBV27
d_call: TRBD2
clone_size: NA
j_call: TRBJ2-3
cdr3_nt: TGTGCCAGCAGTCCGACCGGGACTAGCGGGATGAGGCGCGATACGCAGTATTTT
cdr3_aa: CASSPTGTSGMRRDTQYF

v_call: TRBV13
d_call: TRBD2
clone_size: NA
j_call: TRBJ2-5
cdr3_nt: TGTGCCAGCAGCCATAGTGGTAGCGGGAGAGAGACCCAGTACTTC
cdr3_aa: CASSHSGSGRETQYF

v_call: TRBV5-1
d_call: TRBD1
clone_size: NA
j_call: TRBJ1-2
cdr3_nt: TGCGCCAGCAGCAGCGGCGACAGGGTATATGGCTACACCTTC
cdr3_aa: CASSSGDRVYGYTF

v_call: TRBV12-3/TRBV12-4
d_call: NA
clone_size: NA
j_call: TRBJ2-1
cdr3_nt: TGTGCCAGCACCCTCAACATGGATGAGCAGTTCTTC
cdr3_aa: CASTLNMDEQFF

v_call: TRBV7-2
d_call: TRBD1
clone_size: NA
j_call: TRBJ1-6
cdr3_nt: TGTGCCAGCAGCTCCCAGGCAGGGGGTCTCTCACCCCTCCACTTT
cdr3_aa: CASSSQAGGLSPLHF

v_call: TRBV6-1
d_call: NA
clone_size: NA
j_call: TRBJ2-3
cdr3_nt: TGTGCCAGCAGTGATTGGCGGTACACAGATACGCAGTATTTT
cdr3_aa: CASSDWRYTDTQYF

v_call: TRBV5-1
d_call: NA
clone_size: NA
j_call: TRBJ1-6
cdr3_nt: TGCGCCAGCAGCACGGACAGCTTGGGAAATTCACCCCTCCACTTT
cdr3_aa: CASSTDSLGNSPLHF

v_call: TRBV6-2/TRBV6-3
d_call: NA
clone_size: once
j_call: TRBJ2-1
cdr3_nt: TGTGCCAGCAGTTCTCAGGGCCCCAATGAGCAGTTCTTC
cdr3_aa: CASSSQGPNEQFF

v_call: TRBV5-1
d_call: NA
clone_size: NA
j_call: TRBJ2-1
cdr3_nt: TGCGCCAGCAGCTTACCCTCCGCGGGGACGAATTATGAGCAGTTCTTC
cdr3_aa: CASSLPSAGTNYEQFF

v_call: TRBV6-6
d_call: NA
clone_size: few
j_call: TRBJ2-2
cdr3_nt: TGTGCCAGCAGTTACTCTAGAGCCTTATCCACCGGGGAGCTGTTTTTT
cdr3_aa: CASSYSRALSTGELFF

v_call: TRBV19
d_call: TRBD1
clone_size: few
j_call: TRBJ2-2
cdr3_nt: TGTGCCAGTAGTCCAACCGGGACAGAGTTCCACACCGGGGAGCTGTTTTTT
cdr3_aa: CASSPTGTEFHTGELFF

v_call: TRBV19
d_call: TRBD1
clone_size: NA
j_call: TRBJ2-1
cdr3_nt: TGTGCCACCGCGGACAGGAACGAGAATGAGCAGTTCTTC
cdr3_aa: CATADRNENEQFF

v_call: TRBV19
d_call: TRBD1
clone_size: NA
j_call: TRBJ1-1
cdr3_nt: TGTGCCAGTAGTATCGGACAGGCTGTAAGGACTGAAGCTTTCTTT
cdr3_aa: CASSIGQAVRTEAFF

v_call: TRBV2
d_call: NA
clone_size: once
j_call: TRBJ2-5
cdr3_nt: TGTGCCAGCAGTGTGTCCGACAGACAAGAGACCCAGTACTTC
cdr3_aa: CASSVSDRQETQYF

v_call: TRBV2
d_call: NA
clone_size: NA
j_call: TRBJ1-5
cdr3_nt: TGTGCCAGCAGTCAAGGTTTAACCTATAGCAATCAGCCCCAGCATTTT
cdr3_aa: CASSQGLTYSNQPQHF

v_call: TRBV18
d_call: NA
clone_size: NA
j_call: TRBJ2-5
cdr3_nt: TGTGCCAGCTCACCCCAACAGGGAAGCGAGACCCAGTACTTC
cdr3_aa: CASSPQQGSETQYF

v_call: TRBV7-9
d_call: NA
clone_size: NA
j_call: TRBJ2-2
cdr3_nt: TGTGCCAGCAGCCGAAGCTCAGGGGTTAACGGGGAGCTGTTTTTT
cdr3_aa: CASSRSSGVNGELFF

v_call: TRBV30
d_call: NA
clone_size: NA
j_call: TRBJ1-2
cdr3_nt: TGTGCCTGGACCAGCCTCCAGGGAAATGGCTACACCTTC
cdr3_aa: CAWTSLQGNGYTF

v_call: TRBV19
d_call: NA
clone_size: NA
j_call: TRBJ1-1
cdr3_nt: TGTGCCAGTAGTATAGGGGGGGGCGGAACGACTGAAGCTTTCTTT
cdr3_aa: CASSIGGGGTTEAFF

v_call: TRBV6-2/TRBV6-3
d_call: TRBD1
clone_size: NA
j_call: TRBJ1-2
cdr3_nt: TGTGCCAGCAGTGCCGACAGGGAGGCTAGATATGGCTACACCTTC
cdr3_aa: CASSADREARYGYTF

v_call: TRBV4-2
d_call: NA
clone_size: NA
j_call: TRBJ2-4
cdr3_nt: TGTGCCAGCAGCCAAAGAACAGGGGAGGACATTCAGTACTTC
cdr3_aa: CASSQRTGEDIQYF

v_call: TRBV19
d_call: TRBD2
clone_size: NA
j_call: TRBJ2-5
cdr3_nt: TGTGCCAGCCGACGGAGAGGCGGGGGGGAAGAGACCCAGTACTTC
cdr3_aa: CASRRRGGGEETQYF

v_call: TRBV3-1/TRBV3-2
d_call: NA
clone_size: few
j_call: TRBJ1-1
cdr3_nt: TGTGCCAGCATACAGGGATTTCGGGCTTTCTTT
cdr3_aa: CASIQGFRAFF

v_call: TRBV6-1
d_call: TRBD1
clone_size: NA
j_call: TRBJ2-3
cdr3_nt: TGTGCCAGCAGTGAGACAGGGTCCCTACGTACAGATACGCAGTATTTT
cdr3_aa: CASSETGSLRTDTQYF